The 14 T cell receptor beta chains below all came from one sample that was sequenced in a study of response to subunit inactivated influenza vaccine. TCRdb analysed the RT-PCR reads with MiXCR anew, one entry per CDR3 protein. This table has about 540,000 distinct CDR3 sequences, approximately 14% appearing once. The specimen was PBMCs from blood, collected 11 to 12 days after vaccination. All receptors come from a man aged 50-60 years who received an inactivated influenza vaccine.

The CDR3 DNA follows: TGTGCCAGCAGCCCGACAGGGAATGGAAATCAGCCCCAGCATTTT. Protein product: CASSPTGNGNQPQHF. This sequence joins TRBV7-9 and TRBJ1-5, with 7 bases that match TRBD1. The CDR3 runs to 15 residues. Germline V lookup: CDR1 SEHNR, CDR2 FQNEAQ (reference sequence). V shed 5 bases and J 4 bases; nucleotides not matched to a gene: 8. Together with reference TRBV7-9 and TRBJ1-5, the CDR3 gives the full variable domain: DTGVSQNPRHKITKRGQNVTFRCDPISEHNRLYWYRQTLGQGPEFLTYFQNEAQLEKSRLLSDRFSAERPKGSFSTLEIQRTEQGDSAMYLCASSPTGNGNQPQHFGDGTRLSIL.

This clonotype was observed a handful of times. This chain connects TRBV4-3 to TRBJ1-5, with D possibly being TRBD1 (6 bases). There are 16 residues in the CDR3. Trimming left V 0 bases short and J 3 bases short, with 12 bases between. The germline CDR1 and CDR2 sequences are LGHNA and YSLEER. The CDR3 loop reads CASSQDWTDNNQPQHF. The CDR3 DNA reads TGCGCCAGCAGCCAAGATTGGACAGACAACAATCAGCCCCAGCATTTT.

The chain uses TRBV27 and TRBJ2-3; 9 nucleotides agree with TRBD2. Germline-derived CDR1 and CDR2 are MNHEY and SMNVEV (reference sequence). With 4 bases clipped from V and 5 bases from J, the junction kept 10 bases outside the gene matches. The CDR3 covers 16 residues. CDR3 sequence: CASSSFIAGAGDTQYF. CDR3 sequence (DNA): TGTGCCAGCAGTTCATTTATAGCGGGAGCTGGAGATACGCAGTATTTT.

At least ten counts were recorded for this clonotype. This chain uses TRBV4-2 with TRBJ2-3; D unclear. Germline lookup yields CDR1 LGHNA and CDR2 YNFKEQ. The CDR3 extends over 12 amino acids. The V end was cut by 0 bases, the J end by 6 bases, with 4 bases between. The CDR3 protein is CASSQDRDTQYF. The CDR3 DNA reads as TGTGCCAGCAGCCAAGATAGGGATACGCAGTATTTT.

The chain joins TRBV15 to TRBJ2-2; unclear D gene. The ends were cut back, 0 bases at V and 1 base at J, with 9 bases in the middle. The CDR3 runs 16 residues. Germline V lookup: CDR1 LNHNV, CDR2 YYDKDF (reference sequence). DNA for the CDR3: TGTGCCACCAGCAGAGATTTGAAGCGGAACACCGGGGAGCTGTTTTTT. Protein sequence: CATSRDLKRNTGELFF.

This chain links TRBV7-2 with TRBJ2-7, with 9 bases aligning to TRBD1. This CDR3 contains 14 residues. Losses at the gene ends were 3 bases for V and 4 bases for J; bases not matched to a gene: 4. CDR1 and CDR2 (germline): SGHTA, FQGNSA. The CDR3 sequence: CASSFTGTGYEQYF. Here the CDR3 DNA reads TGTGCCAGCAGCTTTACCGGGACAGGGTACGAGCAGTACTTC.

The V call is TRBV20-1, the J call TRBJ2-1, with D possibly TRBD1 on 5 matching bases. CDR3 length equals 12 residues. Per germline, CDR1 DFQATT and CDR2 SNEGSKA (reference sequence). V lost 3 bases to trimming and J lost 7 bases, with 10 bases between them. DNA of the CDR3: TGCAGTGCTAGGGGGCCTCTGAATGAGCAGTTCTTC. The encoded protein is CSARGPLNEQFF.

This chain uses TRBV5-1 with TRBJ1-2; D perhaps matches TRBD1 (5 bases). CDR1 SGHRS and CDR2 YFSETQ come from the germline V gene. The CDR3 length is 14 residues. Trimming stripped 0 bases from V and 1 base from J, with 7 bases between. The CDR3 region has the DNA TGCGCCAGCAGCTTGGACAGGATTAACTATGGCTACACCTTC. Translating gives CASSLDRINYGYTF. Combining the CDR3 with reference TRBV5-1 and TRBJ1-2 gives the whole variable domain KAGVTQTPRYLIKTRGQQVTLSCSPISGHRSVSWYQQTPGQGLQFLFEYFSETQRNKGNFPGRFSGRQFSNSRSEMNVSTLELGDSALYLCASSLDRINYGYTFGSGTRLTVV.

This clonotype was observed a handful of times. The V gene is TRBV7-2, the J gene TRBJ1-1; tentative D call: TRBD1 (6 bases). This CDR3 spans 15 amino acids. Trimming cost V 3 bases and J 0 bases, with 11 bases left between them. CDR1 is SGHTA, CDR2 FQGNSA, per germline. The CDR3 DNA reads as TGTGCCAGCAGCTTTACCGACAGGTTGAACACTGAAGCTTTCTTT. Amino acids: CASSFTDRLNTEAFF. The whole variable domain, filled in from reference TRBV7-2 and TRBJ1-1, reads GAGVSQSPSNKVTEKGKDVELRCDPISGHTALYWYRQSLGQGLEFLIYFQGNSAPDKSGLPSDRFSAERTGGSVSTLTIQRTQQEDSAVYLCASSFTDRLNTEAFFGQGTRLTVV.

The chain has TRBV6-6 and TRBJ2-2; 7 bases are shared with TRBD2. Looked up from germline, CDR1 is MNHNY and CDR2 is SVGAGI (reference sequence). V gave up 4 bases and J gave up 9 bases; unmatched junction bases: 5. CDR3 size: 13 residues. The CDR3, as DNA: TGTGCCAGCAGTTCCGCTAGCGGCCGGGAGCTGTTTTTT. Translating it yields CASSSASGRELFF.

This clonotype was detected only a few times. The chain couples TRBV5-1 to TRBJ2-5; the D gene is possibly TRBD2 (6 bases). CDR1 SGHRS and CDR2 YFSETQ come from the germline V gene. CDR3 length equals 16 residues. V was shortened by 0 bases and J by 2 bases, with 14 bases between the two germline ends. CDR3 residues: CASSLGGGILQETQYF. As DNA, the CDR3 is TGCGCCAGCAGCTTGGGTGGGGGGATCCTTCAAGAGACCCAGTACTTC.

The chain is built from TRBV6-5 and TRBJ2-5; D is perhaps TRBD1 (5 bases). The CDR3 extends over 15 amino acids. V was shortened by 4 bases and J by 9 bases, with 21 bases between the two germline ends. CDR1 and CDR2 (germline): MNHEY, SVGAGI. The CDR3 region has the DNA TGTGCCAGCAGTTCCTCGACAGCGTCAAGTGTGGCCCAGTACTTC. This translates into CASSSSTASSVAQYF.

The chain employs TRBV11-2 and TRBJ2-7; a weak D match, TRBD2 (5 bases). V gave up 2 bases and J gave up 3 bases, with 14 bases separating them. The CDR3 sequence is 15 residues long. The V gene's germline CDR1 is SGHAT and CDR2 FQNNGV. This CDR3 reads CASSLFRGDYYEQYF. The CDR3 DNA reads TGTGCCAGCAGCTTATTCCGGGGAGACTACTACGAGCAGTACTTC.

The CDR3 sequence is CSARDRRLTVLEAFF. The DNA for the CDR3 is TGCAGTGCTAGAGATCGCCGACTGACTGTCCTTGAAGCTTTCTTT. The chain employs TRBV20-1 and TRBJ1-1; D call uncertain. CDR3 size: 15 residues. Trimming took off 0 bases at V and 7 bases at J, with 18 bases between the two ends. Germline loops: CDR1 DFQATT, CDR2 SNEGSKA (reference sequence).